The 25 T cell receptor beta chains listed next were all sequenced from one sample in a study of T-cell memory formation after mild COVID-19. MiXCR, applied by TCRdb to the 5' RACE reads, yields one record per CDR3 protein. This table has fewer than 650,000 distinct CDR3 sequences, about 18% appearing once. Sample: PBMCs or a T cell subset sorted from them (not recorded which). The receptors derive from an adult woman who had mild COVID-19 (a few samples of this study predate the infection). Cell type and time point are not known.

The V gene is TRBV19, the J gene TRBJ1-6; TRBD1 agrees at 8 bases. The CDR3 covers 14 residues. V lost 5 bases, J lost 10 bases, and 7 bases stayed unmatched. Germline V lookup: CDR1 LNHDA, CDR2 SQIVND (reference sequence). CDR3 nucleotide sequence: TGTGCCAGTAGTCCGGACAGGGTCCTCTCACCCCTCCACTTT. This sequence encodes CASSPDRVLSPLHF.

The chain recombines TRBV11-3 with TRBJ2-3, with 8 bases that match TRBD1. Germline V gene data show CDR1 as SGHNT and CDR2 as YENEEA. The CDR3 consists of 17 residues. V trimming: 0 bases; J trimming: 3 bases; junction bases outside the gene matches: 8. CDR3 DNA: TGTGCCAGCAGCTTAGAATTCTGGGACAGGAGTACAGATACGCAGTATTTT. It is translated as CASSLEFWDRSTDTQYF.

This clonotype has a handful of counts. V usage is TRBV7-9 and J usage is TRBJ1-2; D is uncertain. Germline lookup yields CDR1 SEHNR and CDR2 FQNEAQ (reference sequence). This CDR3 spans 14 amino acids. Trimming stripped 2 bases from V and 6 bases from J, with 13 bases between. The CDR3: CASSLSASGHGYTF. CDR3 DNA sequence: TGTGCCAGCAGCTTAAGTGCGTCAGGCCATGGCTACACCTTC. Full variable domain (remainder filled in from reference TRBV7-9 and TRBJ1-2): DTGVSQNPRHKITKRGQNVTFRCDPISEHNRLYWYRQTLGQGPEFLTYFQNEAQLEKSRLLSDRFSAERPKGSFSTLEIQRTEQGDSAMYLCASSLSASGHGYTFGSGTRLTVV.

This clonotype was picked up many times. J is TRBJ2-7 and V is TRBV29-1; a possible D gene is TRBD1 (6 bases). CDR3 length: 12 amino acids. In germline, CDR1 is SQVTM, CDR2 ANQGSEA. Trimming stripped 7 bases from V and 3 bases from J, with 13 bases between. CDR3 protein: CSATGTSYEQYF. CDR3 bases: TGCAGCGCTACCGGGACAAGCTACGAGCAGTACTTC.

The rearrangement joins TRBV25-1 to TRBJ1-1, with TRBD1 as a possible D gene (5 bases). CDR1 is MGHDK and CDR2 is SYGVNS in the germline V gene. Deletions cut 4 bases from V and 4 bases from J, with 16 bases between. The CDR3 runs 15 residues. In DNA, the CDR3 is TGTGCCAGCAGTGCCCCGGCGGATGGGGGCACTGAAGCTTTCTTT. Protein: CASSAPADGGTEAFF.

This clonotype was detected only a few times. The chain is built from TRBV6-2 or TRBV6-3 and TRBJ2-1; TRBD2 matches at 7 bases. The CDR3 contains 14 residues. The junction had 9 bases not matched to a gene; V was cut back by 7 bases and J by 6 bases. Germline V gene sequence: CDR1 MNHEY, CDR2 SVGEGT. The CDR3 loop is CASIYTSGGNEQFF. Written as DNA, the CDR3 is TGTGCCAGCATCTACACCTCGGGGGGCAATGAGCAGTTCTTC.

The gene calls are TRBV12-3 or TRBV12-4 and TRBJ2-3; 11 nucleotides agree with TRBD2. Trimming took 2 bases from V and 10 from J; bases not matched to a gene: 8. The CDR3 has 15 residues. The CDR3 nucleotides read TGTGCCAGCAGTTTACAGTCTAGCGGGGGGACTTCGCAGTATTTT. It yields the protein CASSLQSSGGTSQYF.

This clonotype was picked up many times. This rearrangement joins TRBV5-1 to TRBJ2-4; TRBD1 matches at 7 bases. The junction had 4 bases not matched to a gene; V was cut back by 4 bases and J by 0 bases. CDR3 length: 15 residues. Germline lookup yields CDR1 SGHRS and CDR2 YFSETQ. The CDR3 reads CASSPDRLAKNIQYF. The CDR3 DNA is TGCGCCAGCAGCCCGGACAGGCTAGCCAAAAACATTCAGTACTTC.

The V gene is TRBV12-5, the J gene TRBJ2-1; D ambiguous. Looked up from germline, CDR1 is LGHNT and CDR2 is FRNRAP. The germline V and J ends were trimmed by 2 bases and 0 bases, with 11 bases remaining between them. The CDR3 extends over 16 amino acids. The CDR3 loop is CASGLLTSSSYNEQFF. Here the CDR3 DNA reads TGTGCTAGTGGTTTGCTGACTTCGAGCTCCTACAATGAGCAGTTCTTC. Drawing the rest from reference TRBV12-5 and TRBJ2-1, the complete variable domain is DARVTQTPRHKVTEMGQEVTMRCQPILGHNTVFWYRQTMMQGLELLAYFRNRAPLDDSGMPKDRFSAEMPDATLATLKIQPSEPRDSAVYFCASGLLTSSSYNEQFFGPGTRLTVL.

This clonotype was picked up many times. The J gene is TRBJ2-5, the V gene TRBV15, with D possibly TRBD1 on 6 matching bases. CDR1 is LNHNV and CDR2 is YYDKDF in the germline V gene (reference sequence). The CDR3 is 14 residues long. Trimming left V 8 bases short and J 5 bases short, with 18 bases between. The CDR3 coding sequence is TGTGCCACCGGAAGGGGGTTTTCGGGGGAGACCCAGTACTTC. It codes for CATGRGFSGETQYF.

This clonotype was seen only a few times. The J gene is TRBJ1-2, the V gene TRBV2, with D hard to call. The CDR3 is 13 amino acids. The germline gives CDR1 SNHLY, CDR2 FYNNEI. With 4 bases removed from V and 8 bases from J, the gap between germline ends came to 14 bases. CDR3 amino acids: CASSALREEGYTF. CDR3 bases: TGTGCCAGCAGTGCCCTCCGGGAGGAAGGCTACACCTTC.

This clonotype was counted only a few times. This CDR3 is CASSGAGHGGLIGYTF. As DNA, the CDR3 is TGTGCCAGCAGCGGAGCCGGGCATGGGGGGCTGATTGGCTACACCTTC. The V gene is TRBV12-3 or TRBV12-4, the J gene TRBJ1-2, with D perhaps matching TRBD1 (6 bases). The V end lost 6 bases, the J end lost 7 bases, and 24 bases lay between the germline ends. The CDR3 covers 16 residues.

This clonotype was detected only a few times. The chain combines TRBV7-2 with TRBJ2-5, with D perhaps TRBD1 or TRBD2 (5 bases each). Trimming pared 6 bases from V and 5 bases from J, leaving 16 bases between. CDR3 length: 14 amino acids. Germline lookup yields CDR1 SGHTA and CDR2 FQGNSA. The CDR3 is CASRRGAVGETQYF. In DNA form, the CDR3 reads TGTGCCAGCAGGAGAGGGGCTGTTGGTGAGACCCAGTACTTC.

This clonotype was observed a handful of times. The V call is TRBV11-2, the J call TRBJ2-3; TRBD1 matches at 11 bases. The CDR3 length is 15 residues. V lost 5 bases, J lost 8 bases, and 9 bases stayed unmatched. Germline values: CDR1 SGHAT, CDR2 FQNNGV. This CDR3 reads CASSEMDRGQVTQYF. The DNA of the CDR3 is TGTGCCAGCAGCGAGATGGACAGGGGGCAAGTTACGCAGTATTTT.

The V call is TRBV7-2, the J call TRBJ2-5, with D tentatively TRBD1 (5 bases). The germline V and J ends were trimmed by 5 bases and 5 bases, with 12 bases remaining between them. This CDR3 is 13 amino acids long. From germline, CDR1 is SGHTA and CDR2 FQGNSA. The CDR3 region has the DNA TGTGCCAGCAGCAGAGACAGTATGGAGACCCAGTACTTC. This codes for CASSRDSMETQYF.

This chain uses TRBV5-1 with TRBJ1-2, with D tentatively TRBD1 (5 bases). CDR1 and CDR2 from the germline V gene are SGHRS and YFSETQ. CDR3 length equals 16 residues. With 4 bases removed from V and 6 bases from J, the gap between germline ends came to 22 bases. The CDR3, as DNA: TGCGCCAGCAGCCGAACTCAGACAGACTTACCACATGGCTACACCTTC. This encodes CASSRTQTDLPHGYTF.

The chain recombines TRBV18 with TRBJ1-5, with 9 positions matching TRBD1. The germline V gene has CDR1 KGHSH and CDR2 LQKENI. With 5 bases clipped from V and 5 bases from J, the junction kept 7 bases outside the gene matches. The CDR3 runs 15 residues. CDR3 region: CASSSGQGGDQPQHF. CDR3 bases: TGTGCCAGCTCATCGGGACAGGGCGGCGATCAGCCCCAGCATTTT.

V usage is TRBV12-3 or TRBV12-4 and J usage is TRBJ2-6; D is possibly TRBD1 (5 bases). V lost 6 bases, J lost 4 bases, and 10 bases lay in between. This CDR3 comprises 14 residues. The CDR3 reads CASSRAGGANVLTF. The CDR3, as DNA: TGTGCCAGCAGCAGGGCAGGCGGGGCCAACGTCCTGACTTTC.

The CDR3 spells CASSSGVDHSEQFF. The CDR3, as DNA: TGTGCCAGCAGCTCCGGGGTCGACCACAGTGAGCAGTTCTTC. The V and J genes are TRBV7-9 and TRBJ2-1; possibly TRBD2 for D (5 bases). Trimming cost V 4 bases and J 9 bases, with 16 bases left between them. The length of the CDR3 is 14 residues. The germline V gene encodes CDR1 SEHNR and CDR2 FQNEAQ (reference sequence).

The chain links TRBV24-1 to TRBJ2-1; perhaps D is TRBD1 or TRBD2 (5 bases each). Germline lookup yields CDR1 KGHDR and CDR2 SFDVKD. The CDR3 length is 15 residues. With 3 bases removed from V and 6 bases from J, the gap between germline ends came to 14 bases. Here the CDR3 DNA reads TGTGCCACCAGTGATCTGGGGGTGGATATCAATGAGCAGTTCTTC. It encodes CATSDLGVDINEQFF.

This clonotype was seen many times. This chain uses TRBV5-1 with TRBJ2-7; D is uncertain. The CDR3 has 14 amino acids. The germline V and J ends were trimmed by 4 bases and 3 bases, with 14 bases remaining between them. Germline-derived CDR1 and CDR2 are SGHRS and YFSETQ. The CDR3 region has the DNA TGCGCCAGCAGCCCCGCTGAACGCAGCTACGAGCAGTACTTC. Translated: CASSPAERSYEQYF.

In its sample, this clonotype was seen a few times. The chain links TRBV12-3 or TRBV12-4 to TRBJ2-2; D is undetermined. V dropped 8 bases and J dropped 0 bases, with 13 bases sitting between them. There are 15 residues in the CDR3. CDR3 in amino acids: CASVRRRSNTGELFF. DNA of the CDR3: TGTGCCAGCGTAAGGAGAAGGTCGAACACCGGGGAGCTGTTTTTT.

This chain connects TRBV7-6 to TRBJ1-6; D call uncertain. The CDR3 spans 14 residues. Per the germline V gene, CDR1 is SGHVS and CDR2 is FNYEAQ. Trimming cost V 2 bases and J 5 bases, with 7 bases left between them. The CDR3 is CASSLRQDNSPLHF. For the CDR3, the DNA is TGTGCCAGCAGCTTACGACAAGATAATTCACCCCTCCACTTT.

The chain carries TRBV5-6 and TRBJ2-2; D is unclear. Trimming removed 0 bases at V and 5 bases at J, with 11 bases between. Per the germline V gene, CDR1 is SGHDT and CDR2 is YYEEEE. The CDR3 covers 15 residues. DNA of the CDR3: TGTGCCAGCAGCTTGGAAAGTCTGATGACCGGGGAGCTGTTTTTT. Its translation: CASSLESLMTGELFF. The variable domain in full, with the rest retrieved from reference TRBV5-6 and TRBJ2-2, is DAGVTQSPTHLIKTRGQQVTLRCSPKSGHDTVSWYQQALGQGPQFIFQYYEEEERQRGNFPDRFSGHQFPNYSSELNVNALLLGDSALYLCASSLESLMTGELFFGEGSRLTVL.

The rearrangement uses TRBV6-5 and TRBJ1-1; perhaps TRBD1 as D (5 bases). The CDR3 runs to 14 residues. The germline V gene encodes CDR1 MNHEY and CDR2 SVGAGI. V gave up 5 bases and J gave up 3 bases, with 13 bases separating them. CDR3 sequence (DNA): TGTGCCAGCAGTCTAACAGGACGGTACACTGAAGCTTTCTTT. It codes for CASSLTGRYTEAFF.